The 13 T cell receptor beta chains below all came from one sample that was sequenced in a study of shared clonotypes between healthy human individuals. Only in-frame clones appear in the TCRdb table, and some are missing; sequencing was by immunoSEQ multiplex PCR. The profile shows about 1.1 million clones, 77% of them singletons. Material: memory CD4+ T cells from PBMCs. Subset denoted: CD45RA-negative fraction. The receptors originated from a man between 18 and 35 years old in good health. Some clones in this sample may be carry-over from other donors' samples.

This CDR3 is CASALTELISGNTIYF. In DNA form, the CDR3 reads TGCGCCAGCGCCTTGACCGAACTTATCTCTGGAAACACCATATATTTT. This chain joins TRBV5-1 and TRBJ1-3; no definite D call. The V end was cut by 7 bases, the J end by 0 bases, with 17 bases between. CDR1 and CDR2 (germline): SGHRS, YFSETQ. This CDR3 region has 16 residues. Variable domain in full (rest from reference TRBV5-1 and TRBJ1-3): KAGVTQTPRYLIKTRGQQVTLSCSPISGHRSVSWYQQTPGQGLQFLFEYFSETQRNKGNFPGRFSGRQFSNSRSEMNVSTLELGDSALYLCASALTELISGNTIYFGEGSWLTVV.

On this clone itself: Other DNA sequences in this specimen translate into the identical CDR3. The chain employs TRBV7-2 and TRBJ2-7, with 10 bases matching TRBD1. The trim removed 5 bases at V and 1 base at J, leaving 5 bases unmatched. The CDR3 extends over 15 amino acids. The germline CDR1 and CDR2 sequences are SGHTA and FQGNSA. In DNA form, the CDR3 reads TGTGCCAGCAGCCCCCGGGACAGGGGATCCTACGAGCAGTACTTC. This translates into CASSPRDRGSYEQYF.

The chain links TRBV10-3 to TRBJ2-1; 10 bases align to TRBD2. Germline CDR1 is ENHRY and CDR2 is SYGVKD. This CDR3 contains 15 residues. Unmatched junction bases numbered 4, after V lost 3 bases and J lost 5 bases. DNA for the CDR3: TGTGCCATCAGTGATAGGACTAGCGGCAACAATGAGCAGTTCTTC. Its translation is CAISDRTSGNNEQFF.

The V gene is TRBV12-5, the J gene TRBJ2-3, with D tentatively TRBD1 (6 bases). V lost 5 bases, J lost 5 bases, and 14 bases lay in between. CDR3 length: 14 amino acids. Looked up from germline, CDR1 is LGHNT and CDR2 is FRNRAP. CDR3 in amino acids: CASGTLRTEDTQYF. The CDR3 DNA is TGTGCTAGTGGTACTCTCCGGACAGAAGATACGCAGTATTTT.

This rearrangement joins TRBV27 to TRBJ2-3; TRBD2 matches 10 bases. The CDR3 is 17 amino acids. The junction had 9 bases not matched to a gene; V was cut back by 6 bases and J by 0 bases. CDR1 and CDR2 (germline): MNHEY, SMNVEV (reference sequence). In nucleotides, the CDR3 is TGTGCCAGCAGCCGGAAACTAGCGGGGTATAGCACAGATACGCAGTATTTT. It encodes CASSRKLAGYSTDTQYF.

This rearrangement joins TRBV30 to TRBJ1-3, with D possibly matching TRBD1 (5 bases). Trimming removed 4 bases at V and 5 bases at J, with 21 bases between. From germline, CDR1 is GTSNPN and CDR2 SVGIG (reference sequence). The CDR3 sequence is 16 residues long. The chain's CDR3 is CAWTYNGALGRNTIYF. In DNA, the CDR3 is TGTGCCTGGACCTATAACGGGGCTCTCGGTAGAAACACCATATATTTT.

The V and J genes are TRBV2 and TRBJ2-6, with D perhaps TRBD1 (8 bases). Germline V gene lookup returns CDR1 SNHLY and CDR2 FYNNEI. Trimming took 6 bases from V and 0 from J, leaving 15 bases between them. The CDR3 extends over 17 amino acids. The CDR3 DNA follows: TGTGCCAGCAGCACACAGGGGGGGAGCTCTGGGGCCAACGTCCTGACTTTC. This codes for CASSTQGGSSGANVLTF.

The chain is built from TRBV19 and TRBJ1-5, with D possibly matching TRBD1 (5 bases). Germline V gene lookup returns CDR1 LNHDA and CDR2 SQIVND (reference sequence). The CDR3 is made up of 15 amino acids. The V gene lost 5 bases and the J gene lost 3 bases, with 14 bases spanning the gap. For the CDR3, the DNA is TGTGCCAGTAGTTTCCGGGGGACGTTCAATCAGCCCCAGCATTTT. The encoded protein is CASSFRGTFNQPQHF.

The V gene is TRBV27, the J gene TRBJ1-1, with TRBD1 as a possible D gene (5 bases). V was shortened by 4 bases and J by 8 bases, with 14 bases between the two germline ends. Germline assignment: CDR1 MNHEY and CDR2 SMNVEV (reference sequence). The CDR3 length is 13 residues. CDR3 in amino acids: CASSYVMGTEAFF. The DNA for the CDR3 is TGTGCCAGCAGTTATGTAATGGGGACCGAAGCTTTCTTT.

The gene calls are TRBV5-1 and TRBJ2-7; 7 positions match TRBD1. The CDR3 covers 14 residues. V lost 4 bases and J lost 0; bases outside the gene matches: 4. CDR1 SGHRS and CDR2 YFSETQ come from the germline V gene. CDR3 amino acids: CASSPDRVSYEQYF. CDR3 sequence (DNA): TGCGCCAGCAGCCCCGACAGGGTCTCCTACGAGCAGTACTTC.

The genes are TRBV6-1 and TRBJ2-3, with D tentatively TRBD1 (6 bases). This CDR3 has 14 residues. Germline V gives CDR1 MNHNS, CDR2 SASEGT. V was clipped by 6 bases and J by 0 bases, with 10 bases between them. Here the CDR3 reads CASRWTVSTDTQYF. In DNA form, the CDR3 reads TGTGCCAGCAGATGGACAGTGAGCACAGATACGCAGTATTTT.

V usage is TRBV15 and J usage is TRBJ1-3; the match to TRBD1 covers 10 bases. From germline, CDR1 is LNHNV and CDR2 YYDKDF (reference sequence). The CDR3 contains 17 residues. V shed 5 bases and J 4 bases; nucleotides not matched to a gene: 11. The chain's CDR3 is CATSGGWDRGRGNTIYF. CDR3 sequence (DNA): TGTGCCACCAGCGGGGGATGGGACAGGGGAAGAGGAAACACCATATATTTT. The full variable domain, in which reference TRBV15 and TRBJ1-3 provide the parts outside the CDR3, is DAMVIQNPRYQVTQFGKPVTLSCSQTLNHNVMYWYQQKSSQAPKLLFHYYDKDFNNEADTPDNFQSRRPNTSFCFLDIRSPGLGDTAMYLCATSGGWDRGRGNTIYFGEGSWLTVV.

This chain uses TRBV6-6 with TRBJ2-3; the match to TRBD2 covers 7 bases. Germline V gene lookup returns CDR1 MNHNY and CDR2 SVGAGI (reference sequence). The CDR3 runs 14 residues. Unmatched junction bases numbered 3, after V lost 6 bases and J lost 0 bases. DNA of the CDR3: TGTGCCAGCAGCGCTAGCGGCAGCACAGATACGCAGTATTTT. It codes for CASSASGSTDTQYF.